Given below is one T cell receptor (beta chain) in context. Its antigen is as yet unknown. One junction end disagrees with the germline gene, perhaps due to a read error. TCR beta CDR3 region amplification was performed from RNA transcripts. HTBI primers were employed in a first-round RT-PCR of the TCR CDR3. TCRdb re-analysed the multiplex PCR reads in MiXCR, keeping a single row per CDR3 protein. The sample holds around 580,000 distinct CDR3 sequences; around 42% are singletons and the top ten take around 7.7%. The CDR3 consists of 13 residues. Germline CDR1 SGDLS, CDR2 YYNGEE. This sample is drawn from a study of T cells in Graves' hyperthyroidism and ophthalmopathy. Study-level points and caveats: Blood samples included most of the expanded thyroid clonotypes exceeding 0.001. Ophthalmopathy was predicted by the model a median of about six months ahead of onset.

Exclusion of patients followed from uncontrolled infection, other autoimmune disease, pregnancy or lactation. The TCR comes from a young woman with Graves' hyperthyroidism. The rearrangement links TRBV9 to TRBJ1-5; a possible D gene is TRBD1 (6 bases). Sequencing used peripheral blood or thyroid tissue (not recorded which). CDR3 region: CAGSPQGNQLQHF. As DNA, the CDR3 is TGTGCCGGCAGCCCACAGGGAAATCAGCTCCAGCATTTT.